This note documents a single T cell receptor beta chain sequence. What it binds is not known. V shed 6 bases and J shed 4 bases, with 16 bases lying between them. Germline V gene data show CDR1 as MNHEY and CDR2 as SVGAGI. CDR3 length: 14 amino acids. This table comes from immunoSEQ multiplex PCR, and its TCRdb copy is limited to in-frame clones, with some not included. Here the sample spans roughly 99,000 clones, around 88% being singletons. This entry comes from a study of graft-versus-host responses after intestinal transplantation. Study as a whole: Each transplant was multivisceral, liver-intestinal, or isolated intestinal. Anti-thymocyte globulin was used for induction in all recipients, who then took tacrolimus and steroids for approximately three years.

Overall study findings and caveats: GvH clones appeared in recipient marrow, some first in ileum or blood. Allografts carried high graft-versus-host to host-versus-graft clonal ratios in patients having graft-donor T cell macrochimerism.

This TCR was sampled from a human patient who received an intestinal transplant, so some T cells may come from the graft donor. The chain links TRBV6-5 to TRBJ2-7; maybe TRBD2 (6 bases). Sequenced here: PBMCs, sampled 255 days after intestinal transplant. In DNA form, the CDR3 reads TGTGCCAGCAGGGGCGCCGCGGGACGGTACGAGCAGTACTTC. Translating gives CASRGAAGRYEQYF.